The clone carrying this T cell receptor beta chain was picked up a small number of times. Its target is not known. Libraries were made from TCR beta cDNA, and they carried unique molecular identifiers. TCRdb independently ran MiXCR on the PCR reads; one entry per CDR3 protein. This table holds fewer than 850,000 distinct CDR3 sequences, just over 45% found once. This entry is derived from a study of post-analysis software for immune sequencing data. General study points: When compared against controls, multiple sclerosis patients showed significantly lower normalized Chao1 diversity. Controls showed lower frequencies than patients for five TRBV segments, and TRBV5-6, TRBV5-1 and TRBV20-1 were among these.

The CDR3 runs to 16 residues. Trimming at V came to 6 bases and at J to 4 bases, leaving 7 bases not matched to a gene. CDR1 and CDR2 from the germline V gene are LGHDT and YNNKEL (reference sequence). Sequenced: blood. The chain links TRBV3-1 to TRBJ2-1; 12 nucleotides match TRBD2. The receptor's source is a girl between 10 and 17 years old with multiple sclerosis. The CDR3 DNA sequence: TGTGCCAGCAGTCTCCCGGGACTAGCGGGTTACAATGAGCAGTTCTTC. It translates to CASSLPGLAGYNEQFF.